This TCR beta chain was obtained from a study of radiotherapy plus CTLA-4 blockade in lung cancer. General observations from the study: Radiotherapy plus ipilimumab was followed by expansion in blood of tumor-derived TCR clones.

Comments on this clone: Its cognate antigen is unknown.

Libraries were prepared by immunoSEQ multiplex PCR; TCRdb keeps only in-frame clonotypes and omits some of them. This table holds 50,000 to 65,000 clones, approximately 79% found once. The source was peripheral blood, collected from a patient treated with radiotherapy plus ipilimumab. This sequence originates from a human donor with non-small cell lung cancer who had a complete response to radiotherapy plus ipilimumab.

The CDR3 is CASSEQIGGQGTNTEAFF. CDR3 in DNA: TGTGCCAGCAGTGAACAAATCGGTGGACAGGGGACGAACACTGAAGCTTTCTTT. The rearrangement links TRBV6-1 to TRBJ1-1; 9 bases map to TRBD1. Germline loops: CDR1 MNHNS, CDR2 SASEGT. The J segment lost 1 base and the V segment lost 2 bases, leaving 11 bases of the junction unmatched. This CDR3 spans 18 amino acids.